The 27 T cell receptor beta chains reported below all come from one sample, sequenced in a study of response to subunit inactivated influenza vaccine. TCRdb re-called the RT-PCR reads through MiXCR, storing one row per CDR3 protein. Altogether around 580,000 distinct CDR3 sequences are present, around 15% being singletons, with the ten largest covering over 8.5%. The sample was PBMCs from blood, taken less than 13 days after vaccination. The origin of the receptors is a man aged 45-65 years who received an inactivated influenza vaccine.

This clonotype was seen a handful of times. V and J are TRBV7-2 and TRBJ1-1; D not resolved. This CDR3 contains 12 residues. CDR1 and CDR2 from the germline V gene are SGHTA and FQGNSA. The ends were cut back, 2 bases at V and 5 bases at J, with 6 bases in the middle. This chain's CDR3 is CASSLLVTEAFF. CDR3 coding DNA: TGTGCCAGCAGCTTATTGGTAACTGAAGCTTTCTTT.

V gene TRBV6-1 combines with J gene TRBJ2-5; D tentatively reads TRBD1 or TRBD2 (5 bases each). V dropped 5 bases and J dropped 5 bases, with 18 bases sitting between them. CDR1 and CDR2 from the germline V gene are MNHNS and SASEGT. The CDR3 sequence is 15 residues long. The CDR3 sequence is CASSTVTEGWETQYF. DNA of the CDR3: TGTGCCAGCAGTACGGTCACCGAGGGGTGGGAGACCCAGTACTTC.

This clonotype turned up a few times. The chain couples TRBV7-8 to TRBJ1-5, with 8 bases identical to TRBD1. The CDR3 is 15 residues long. V was clipped by 5 bases and J by 4 bases; unmatched bases: 7. CDR1 is SGHVS and CDR2 is FQNEAQ in the germline V gene. The CDR3 is CASSHITGGNQPQHF. The CDR3 bases are TGTGCCAGCAGCCATATAACAGGGGGTAATCAGCCCCAGCATTTT.

The genes are TRBV5-1 and TRBJ2-2; 7 bases align to TRBD2. The J segment lost 3 bases and the V segment lost 1 base, leaving 6 bases of the junction unmatched. CDR1 is SGHRS, CDR2 YFSETQ, per germline. The length of the CDR3 is 16 residues. CDR3 in DNA: TGCGCCAGCAGCTTGCCGGGAGGACTTCACACCGGGGAGCTGTTTTTT. Residues: CASSLPGGLHTGELFF.

This clonotype has more than one count but fewer than ten. The V gene is TRBV2, the J gene TRBJ2-7; D remains ambiguous. CDR3 length: 9 amino acids. Trimming stripped 8 bases from V and 7 bases from J, with 6 bases between. Germline V gene sequence: CDR1 SNHLY, CDR2 FYNNEI. CDR3: CASAQEQYF. In DNA form, the CDR3 reads TGTGCCAGCGCGCAGGAGCAGTACTTC.

This clonotype was counted between two and nine times. V and J are TRBV28 and TRBJ2-3; D perhaps matches TRBD1 (6 bases). The germline V gene encodes CDR1 MDHEN and CDR2 SYDVKM. The V gene lost 6 bases and the J gene lost 5 bases, with 12 bases spanning the gap. This CDR3 is 13 amino acids long. In DNA, the CDR3 is TGTGCCAGCAGCCCCCTGGGACAAGATACGCAGTATTTT. This sequence encodes CASSPLGQDTQYF.

This clonotype was seen only a few times. The V and J genes are TRBV12-3 or TRBV12-4 and TRBJ2-1, with D tentatively TRBD1 (6 bases). Between the trimmed V and J ends, which lost 0 bases and 4 bases, there was a span of 10 bases. The length of the CDR3 is 15 residues. The CDR3 DNA reads TGTGCCAGCAGTTTAGCAGGACAGCCTTACAATGAGCAGTTCTTC. Translated: CASSLAGQPYNEQFF.

This clonotype was observed a handful of times. The rearrangement uses TRBV28 and TRBJ1-5; a possible D gene is TRBD1 (6 bases). V shed 6 bases and J shed 0 bases, with 24 bases lying between them. CDR1 and CDR2 (germline): MDHEN, SYDVKM. The CDR3 is 19 residues long. CDR3 DNA sequence: TGTGCCAGCAGGGACTCGACAGGAGCGACCGGGTATAGCAATCAGCCCCAGCATTTT. Amino acid sequence: CASRDSTGATGYSNQPQHF. The complete variable domain, with remaining parts taken from reference TRBV28 and TRBJ1-5, reads DVKVTQSSRYLVKRTGEKVFLECVQDMDHENMFWYRQDPGLGLRLIYFSYDVKMKEKGDIPEGYSVSREKKERFSLILESASTNQTSMYLCASRDSTGATGYSNQPQHFGDGTRLSIL.

This chain links TRBV12-3 or TRBV12-4 with TRBJ1-6; D is perhaps TRBD1 (6 bases). This CDR3 has 17 amino acids. V gave up 6 bases and J gave up 0 bases, with 15 bases separating them. The DNA for the CDR3 is TGTGCCAGCAGGGCAGACAGGACAAGCTCCTATAATTCACCCCTCCACTTT. This codes for CASRADRTSSYNSPLHF.

This clonotype was found a few times. V is TRBV5-6 and J is TRBJ2-1; the match to TRBD2 covers 12 bases. Germline CDR1 is SGHDT and CDR2 is YYEEEE. CDR3 size: 16 residues. Trimming removed 1 base from V and 6 bases from J; junction bases left unmatched: 5. Here the CDR3 DNA reads TGTGCCAGCAGCTTGAGGGTGACTAGCGGGAGCAATGAGCAGTTCTTC. This codes for CASSLRVTSGSNEQFF. Combining the CDR3 with reference TRBV5-6 and TRBJ2-1 gives the whole variable domain DAGVTQSPTHLIKTRGQQVTLRCSPKSGHDTVSWYQQALGQGPQFIFQYYEEEERQRGNFPDRFSGHQFPNYSSELNVNALLLGDSALYLCASSLRVTSGSNEQFFGPGTRLTVL.

The chain carries TRBV15 and TRBJ2-1; no firm D call. The length of the CDR3 is 12 residues. The V end was cut by 0 bases, the J end by 8 bases, with 5 bases between. Germline assignment: CDR1 LNHNV and CDR2 YYDKDF (reference sequence). The DNA of the CDR3 is TGTGCCACCAGCAGAGATTTCGATGAGCAGTTCTTC. This encodes CATSRDFDEQFF.

This clonotype was seen a handful of times. The chain recombines TRBV5-1 with TRBJ2-1, with a tentative D call TRBD2 (5 bases). The ends were cut back, 1 base at V and 8 bases at J, with 19 bases in the middle. CDR1 is SGHRS and CDR2 is YFSETQ in the germline V gene. The CDR3 consists of 16 residues. Here the CDR3 reads CASSLLSSGYGHEQFF. The CDR3 nucleotides read TGCGCCAGCAGCTTGTTGAGCAGCGGTTATGGTCATGAGCAGTTCTTC.

The chain has TRBV7-2 and TRBJ2-3; 10 bases map to TRBD2. V gave up 3 bases and J gave up 2 bases; unmatched junction bases: 5. Germline CDR1 is SGHTA and CDR2 is FQGNSA. CDR3 length: 16 residues. DNA for the CDR3: TGTGCCAGCAGCTTCCCACTAGCGGGGCTCACAGATACGCAGTATTTT. Residues: CASSFPLAGLTDTQYF.

The chain carries TRBV6-5 and TRBJ2-7, with D tentatively TRBD2 (5 bases). CDR1 and CDR2 from the germline V gene are MNHEY and SVGAGI. This CDR3 comprises 16 residues. V was shortened by 0 bases and J by 1 base, with 13 bases between the two germline ends. CDR3 coding DNA: TGTGCCAGCAGTTACTCGGCGGGTTTTGTATCCTACGAGCAGTACTTC. Amino acids: CASSYSAGFVSYEQYF.

V gene TRBV28 combines with J gene TRBJ2-1, with 7 bases matching TRBD2. Losses at the gene ends were 8 bases for V and 2 bases for J; bases not matched to a gene: 6. Germline CDR1 reads MDHEN; CDR2 reads SYDVKM. The CDR3 spans 14 residues. In DNA, the CDR3 is TGTGCCAGCCGAGCGGGATTAACCTACAATGAGCAGTTCTTC. This sequence encodes CASRAGLTYNEQFF.

The gene calls are TRBV12-3 or TRBV12-4 and TRBJ2-2, with D perhaps given as TRBD1 or TRBD2 (5 bases each). The CDR3 runs to 15 residues. Trimming pared 5 bases from V and 6 bases from J, leaving 16 bases between. CDR3 in amino acids: CASSGTSGTAGELFF. DNA of the CDR3: TGTGCCAGCAGTGGGACCAGTGGAACCGCCGGGGAGCTGTTTTTT.

This clonotype was picked up many times. The CDR3 reads CASSDSFLAGGPRELFF. DNA for the CDR3: TGTGCCAGCAGCGATTCATTTCTAGCGGGAGGGCCACGGGAGCTGTTTTTT. This rearrangement joins TRBV7-6 to TRBJ2-2, with TRBD2 matching over 12 bases. The trim removed 5 bases at V and 9 bases at J, leaving 13 bases unmatched. The CDR3 has 17 residues. Germline-derived CDR1 and CDR2 are SGHVS and FNYEAQ.

The rearrangement links TRBV12-3 or TRBV12-4 to TRBJ1-6; D is unresolved. The V gene lost 5 bases and the J gene lost 8 bases, with 10 bases spanning the gap. The length of the CDR3 is 13 residues. This CDR3 reads CASSLSEYSPLHF. CDR3 in DNA: TGTGCCAGCAGTCTATCGGAATATTCACCCCTCCACTTT.

The rearrangement uses TRBV5-1 and TRBJ2-3, with D uncertain. This CDR3 region has 15 residues. V gave up 7 bases and J gave up 0 bases, with 15 bases separating them. The V gene's germline CDR1 is SGHRS and CDR2 YFSETQ. The CDR3 DNA follows: TGCGCCAGCGCTGACTGGATGACTAGCACAGATACGCAGTATTTT. This sequence encodes CASADWMTSTDTQYF.

J is TRBJ2-2 and V is TRBV6-5, with 9 bases identical to TRBD1. The V gene's germline CDR1 is MNHEY and CDR2 SVGAGI. CDR3 length: 16 residues. Germline trimming cut 3 bases from V and 7 bases from J; bases unmatched to any gene: 9. CDR3: CASSYRNRGHGGELFF. The CDR3 region has the DNA TGTGCCAGCAGTTATAGGAACAGGGGGCACGGCGGGGAGCTGTTTTTT.

The genes are TRBV29-1 and TRBJ1-2; D is possibly TRBD1 (5 bases). V was cut by 7 bases and J by 4 bases, with 16 bases left in between. Germline V CDR1 and CDR2: SQVTM, ANQGSEA. The CDR3 is 13 amino acids. Written as DNA, the CDR3 is TGCAGCGCCGAAACGGGAGACAGCTATGGCTACACCTTC. The encoded protein is CSAETGDSYGYTF. Based on the CDR3 plus reference TRBV29-1 and TRBJ1-2, the full variable domain is SAVISQKPSRDICQRGTSLTIQCQVDSQVTMMFWYRQQPGQSLTLIATANQGSEATYESGFVIDKFPISRPNLTFSTLTVSNMSPEDSSIYLCSAETGDSYGYTFGSGTRLTVV.

The chain joins TRBV7-6 to TRBJ2-1, with D possibly being TRBD1 (6 bases). Trimming removed 5 bases from V and 7 bases from J, with 18 bases in between. Germline V gene lookup returns CDR1 SGHVS and CDR2 FNYEAQ. The CDR3 covers 15 residues. In nucleotides, the CDR3 is TGTGCCAGCAGCCCACGAGGGGGTAAAAGGAATGAGCAGTTCTTC. It is translated as CASSPRGGKRNEQFF.

V and J are TRBV25-1 and TRBJ2-4, with D maybe TRBD2 (7 bases). The CDR3 contains 13 residues. Germline V gene lookup returns CDR1 MGHDK and CDR2 SYGVNS. V lost 5 bases and J lost 11, with 16 bases in between. This chain's CDR3 is CASSSGGRDFQYF. The CDR3 DNA follows: TGTGCCAGCAGTTCGGGGGGCAGGGATTTTCAGTACTTC.

The CDR3 coding sequence is TGTGCCAGCTCAAGCCGGGACAGGGGTGGCTACACCTTC. Amino acids: CASSSRDRGGYTF. The rearrangement links TRBV18 to TRBJ1-2, with 10 bases lining up with TRBD1. V gave up 5 bases and J gave up 7 bases; unmatched junction bases: 4. Germline CDR1 KGHSH, CDR2 LQKENI. This CDR3 has 13 amino acids.

This clonotype came up a few times. The chain is built from TRBV11-3 and TRBJ2-2; the match to TRBD1 covers 10 bases. This CDR3 contains 14 residues. V lost 5 bases to trimming and J lost 6 bases; unmatched junction nucleotides: 3. Germline V gene lookup returns CDR1 SGHNT and CDR2 YENEEA. Here the CDR3 reads CASSHGQGAGELFF. The CDR3, as DNA: TGTGCCAGCAGCCATGGACAGGGGGCCGGGGAGCTGTTTTTT.

The J gene is TRBJ2-2, the V gene TRBV7-2; D unclear. The V gene lost 0 bases and the J gene lost 1 base, with 9 bases spanning the gap. CDR3 length: 16 residues. Germline lookup yields CDR1 SGHTA and CDR2 FQGNSA. The DNA of the CDR3 is TGTGCCAGCAGCTTAGCGCAGAGCAGGAACACCGGGGAGCTGTTTTTT. It translates to CASSLAQSRNTGELFF.

This chain links TRBV28 with TRBJ2-5, with 10 bases lining up with TRBD2. The V and J ends lost 3 bases and 2 bases, in that order; junction bases with no gene match: 6. This CDR3 has 16 residues. The germline CDR1 and CDR2 sequences are MDHEN and SYDVKM. In DNA, the CDR3 is TGTGCCAGCAGTTTTCAGGGACTAGCGCTTCAAGAGACCCAGTACTTC. Its translation is CASSFQGLALQETQYF.